Below are 5 T cell receptor beta chains sequenced from a single sample in a study of blood T cell repertoires in COVID-19. Profiling relied on immunoSEQ multiplex PCR, and the TCRdb table lists in-frame clones only, not all of them. The sample shows approximately 440,000 clones, about 91% of them seen only once. Sequences were obtained from peripheral blood. The receptors derive from a woman aged 50 to 65 with COVID-19, enrolled during active disease.

This rearrangement joins TRBV7-2 to TRBJ1-1, with D perhaps TRBD1 (6 bases). This CDR3 contains 14 residues. The ends were cut back, 3 bases at V and 3 bases at J, with 11 bases in the middle. Germline V lookup: CDR1 SGHTA, CDR2 FQGNSA. Here the CDR3 DNA reads TGTGCCAGCAGCTTGAGGGGGAGGGACACTGAAGCTTTCTTT. This gives the protein CASSLRGRDTEAFF.

The CDR3 DNA reads as TGTGCCAGCAGCTACCCCGGGACAGATAACGGCTACACCTTC. The encoded protein is CASSYPGTDNGYTF. V is TRBV5-5 and J is TRBJ1-2; the match to TRBD1 covers 7 bases. The CDR3 runs to 14 residues. Germline loops: CDR1 SGHKS, CDR2 YYEKEE (reference sequence). The V gene end was trimmed by 3 bases and the J gene end by 8 bases; junction bases not matched to a gene: 10. Filled out from reference TRBV5-5 and TRBJ1-2, the complete variable domain reads DAGVTQSPTHLIKTRGQQVTLRCSPISGHKSVSWYQQVLGQGPQFIFQYYEKEERGRGNFPDRFSARQFPNYSSELNVNALLLGDSALYLCASSYPGTDNGYTFGSGTRLTVV.

V gene TRBV7-2 combines with J gene TRBJ1-2; D is perhaps TRBD1 (6 bases). Trimming took off 1 base at V and 7 bases at J, with 10 bases between the two ends. CDR3 length: 13 residues. Germline assignment: CDR1 SGHTA and CDR2 FQGNSA. The CDR3, as DNA: TGTGCCAGCAGCTTAGAAATGACAGGTGGCTACACCTTC. Protein product: CASSLEMTGGYTF. Complete variable domain (other parts from reference TRBV7-2 and TRBJ1-2): GAGVSQSPSNKVTEKGKDVELRCDPISGHTALYWYRQSLGQGLEFLIYFQGNSAPDKSGLPSDRFSAERTGGSVSTLTIQRTQQEDSAVYLCASSLEMTGGYTFGSGTRLTVV.

This rearrangement joins TRBV9 to TRBJ1-2; no reliable D call. The germline V and J ends were trimmed by 0 bases and 4 bases, with 13 bases remaining between them. Germline CDR1 reads SGDLS; CDR2 reads YYNGEE. This CDR3 has 15 amino acids. This CDR3 is CASSVEADPPYGYTF. The CDR3 DNA reads as TGTGCCAGCAGCGTAGAGGCGGATCCGCCCTATGGCTACACCTTC.

The V call is TRBV6-5, the J call TRBJ1-2, with TRBD1 identical over 12 bases. Germline CDR1 MNHEY, CDR2 SVGAGI. J gave up 8 bases and V 8 bases, and 12 bases lay outside the gene matches. The CDR3 consists of 15 residues. The CDR3 spells CASVRDRGRLGGYTF. The DNA for the CDR3 is TGTGCCAGCGTAAGGGACAGGGGGCGGCTTGGGGGCTACACCTTC.